This T cell receptor beta chain came from a study of spatial heterogeneity in lung cancer. As for time point: sample taken at primary tumor resection. Whole RNA obtained from tumor, nontumor lung or frozen PBMC underwent sequencing without sorting. TCRdb called the 5' RACE reads again in MiXCR, with one record for every CDR3 protein. The profile shows tens of thousands of distinct CDR3 sequences, over 4.5% of them singletons. This clonotype was found many times. In germline, CDR1 is KGHSH, CDR2 LQKENI. The CDR3 spans 15 residues. V was pared by 1 base and J by 4 bases, with 2 bases of the junction left unmatched.

This receptor was obtained from a male donor with early-stage non-small cell lung cancer. The source was PBMCs, collected at surgery. The genes are TRBV18 and TRBJ2-7, with 12 positions matching TRBD2. This CDR3 is CASSPQTSGSYEQYF. CDR3 sequence (DNA): TGTGCCAGCTCACCACAGACTAGCGGGAGTTACGAGCAGTACTTC.